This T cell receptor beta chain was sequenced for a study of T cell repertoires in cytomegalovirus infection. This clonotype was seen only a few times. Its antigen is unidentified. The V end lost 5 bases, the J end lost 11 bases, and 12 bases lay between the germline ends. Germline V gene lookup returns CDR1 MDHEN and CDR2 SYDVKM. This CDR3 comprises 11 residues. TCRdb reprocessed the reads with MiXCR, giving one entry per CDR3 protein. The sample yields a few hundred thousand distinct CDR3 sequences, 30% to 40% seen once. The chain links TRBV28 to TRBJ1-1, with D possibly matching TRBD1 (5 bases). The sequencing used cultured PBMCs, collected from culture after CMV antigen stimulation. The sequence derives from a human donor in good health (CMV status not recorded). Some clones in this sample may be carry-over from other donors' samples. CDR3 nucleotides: TGTGCCAGCAGTCCCCAGGGATTGGCTTTCTTT. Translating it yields CASSPQGLAFF.